The 4 T cell receptor beta chains presented below share a single source sample, sequenced in a study of blood T cell repertoires in COVID-19. Clones were read by immunoSEQ multiplex PCR, and TCRdb kept only the in-frame ones, dropping some. Of approximately 470,000 clones in the sample, approximately 86% are singletons; the top ten hold around 0.64%. The sample consisted of PBMCs or T cells enriched from blood (not recorded which). The receptors were sampled from a young woman who had recovered from COVID-19.

The rearrangement uses TRBV12-5 and TRBJ1-2, with D possibly TRBD1 on 6 matching bases. The V end lost 6 bases, the J end lost 5 bases, and 22 bases lay between the germline ends. The CDR3 is 16 amino acids. Germline V gene data show CDR1 as LGHNT and CDR2 as FRNRAP. This CDR3 reads CASGVHRLQGMYGYTF. CDR3 DNA sequence: TGTGCTAGTGGGGTACACCGATTACAGGGAATGTATGGCTACACCTTC.

This rearrangement joins TRBV18 to TRBJ1-1, with D possibly being TRBD1 (6 bases). Trimming left V 5 bases short and J 7 bases short, with 14 bases between. Per the germline V gene, CDR1 is KGHSH and CDR2 is LQKENI. The CDR3 runs to 13 residues. The DNA for the CDR3 is TGTGCCAGCTCAACTCCTGGACAGTTTGAAGCTTTCTTT. Encoded protein: CASSTPGQFEAFF.

The V and J genes are TRBV4-2 and TRBJ1-3; unclear D gene. Germline V gives CDR1 LGHNA, CDR2 YNFKEQ. There are 11 residues in the CDR3. Trimming took 1 base from V and 9 from J, leaving 4 bases between them. CDR3 in DNA: TGTGCCAGCAGCCAAGGAGCCACCATATATTTT. Its translation is CASSQGATIYF.

The V call is TRBV6-5, the J call TRBJ2-1, with TRBD2 identical over 12 bases. V was pared by 4 bases and J by 6 bases, with 4 bases of the junction left unmatched. The CDR3 is 15 amino acids. CDR1 is MNHEY and CDR2 is SVGAGI in the germline V gene. CDR3 DNA: TGTGCCAGCAGTTCTCTAGCGGGGGGGGTCAATGAGCAGTTCTTC. Translation gives CASSSLAGGVNEQFF.